What follows is one T cell receptor (beta chain) and its context. The entry originates in a study of blood T cell repertoires in COVID-19. TCRdb's table, derived via immunoSEQ multiplex PCR, lists solely in-frame clones and lacks some. The profile covers approximately 300,000 clones, with around nine tenths appearing a single time and roughly 3.9% taken by the ten largest. CDR1 is SGHNT and CDR2 is YYREEE in the germline V gene (reference sequence). This CDR3 region has 16 residues. The ends were cut back, 0 bases at V and 0 bases at J, with 10 bases in the middle. The sequenced sample consisted of PBMCs or T cells enriched from blood (not recorded which). The chain joins TRBV5-4 to TRBJ1-3; TRBD1 is a possible D gene (6 bases). The source of this sequence is a woman aged 25 to 39 who had been exposed to COVID-19. The CDR3 loop reads CASSLGGQHSGNTIYF. The CDR3 DNA reads TGTGCCAGCAGCTTGGGGGGGCAACACTCTGGAAACACCATATATTTT.